These 17 T cell receptor beta chains share one sample of origin, sequenced in a study of blood T cell repertoires in COVID-19. Sequencing used immunoSEQ multiplex PCR; TCRdb keeps in-frame clones, though not all of them. The table lists over 200,000 clones, 80% to 95% of them singletons, with 0.65% to 0.85% in the top ten. Sequenced: peripheral blood. These receptors originate from a man in his sixties with COVID-19, enrolled during active disease.

This chain uses TRBV6-2 or TRBV6-3 with TRBJ2-7, with 9 bases fitting TRBD2. The CDR3 consists of 15 residues. V lost 3 bases, J lost 7 bases, and 10 bases stayed unmatched. The V gene's germline CDR1 is MNHEY and CDR2 SVGEGT. The CDR3 nucleotides read TGTGCCAGCAGTTATGCGGGAGGGCCAGTATTTGAGCAGTACTTC. Its protein product is CASSYAGGPVFEQYF.

The CDR3 DNA is TGTGCCAGCAGCTCCCCACGGGACAGGGTCCGTAATGAGCAGTTCTTC. Protein: CASSSPRDRVRNEQFF. The J gene is TRBJ2-1, the V gene TRBV5-4; 9 nucleotides align to TRBD1. Trimming cost V 3 bases and J 7 bases; bases outside gene matches: 11. Per the germline V gene, CDR1 is SGHNT and CDR2 is YYREEE (reference sequence). The CDR3 is 16 amino acids.

The gene calls are TRBV2 and TRBJ2-3; a possible D gene is TRBD2 (6 bases). With 1 base removed from V and 5 bases from J, the gap between germline ends came to 10 bases. CDR1 and CDR2 from the germline V gene are SNHLY and FYNNEI. This CDR3 spans 14 amino acids. In DNA form, the CDR3 reads TGTGCCAGCAGTGAAGGTCGGGGGTTAGATACGCAGTATTTT. As protein: CASSEGRGLDTQYF.

The chain carries TRBV12-3 or TRBV12-4 and TRBJ1-2; D remains ambiguous. Trimming shortened V by 1 base and J by 8 bases, and 8 bases separated the two germline ends. This CDR3 spans 12 amino acids. The chain's CDR3 is CASSLGLEGYTF. For the CDR3, the DNA is TGTGCCAGCAGTTTAGGACTGGAGGGCTACACCTTC.

The chain combines TRBV6-5 with TRBJ2-1; TRBD1 aligns across 8 bases. Germline-derived CDR1 and CDR2 are MNHEY and SVGAGI. This CDR3 spans 15 amino acids. The V and J ends lost 0 bases and 7 bases, in that order; junction bases with no gene match: 5. The DNA of the CDR3 is TGTGCCAGCAGTTACTCCACAGGGGGGCGGAATGAGCAGTTCTTC. The encoded protein is CASSYSTGGRNEQFF.

Notes on this clone: The same CDR3 is also encoded by other DNA sequences in this sample. V and J are TRBV19 and TRBJ1-5, with 7 bases aligning to TRBD1. Trimming took 0 bases from V and 1 from J; bases not matched to a gene: 0. The CDR3 loop spans 15 amino acids. From germline, CDR1 is LNHDA and CDR2 SQIVND (reference sequence). The CDR3 DNA sequence: TGTGCCAGTAGTATAGACAGGGGGAGCAATCAGCCCCAGCATTTT. Protein: CASSIDRGSNQPQHF. Full variable domain (remainder filled in from reference TRBV19 and TRBJ1-5): DGGITQSPKYLFRKEGQNVTLSCEQNLNHDAMYWYRQDPGQGLRLIYYSQIVNDFQKGDIAEGYSVSREKKESFPLTVTSAQKNPTAFYLCASSIDRGSNQPQHFGDGTRLSIL.

This chain connects TRBV5-4 to TRBJ1-4, with a possible D match to TRBD1 (5 bases). V was shortened by 4 bases and J by 4 bases, with 14 bases between the two germline ends. CDR1 SGHNT and CDR2 YYREEE come from the germline V gene (reference sequence). The CDR3 totals 15 residues. The CDR3 reads CASSLGSQGNEKLFF. As DNA, the CDR3 is TGTGCCAGCAGCCTGGGCAGCCAGGGTAATGAAAAACTGTTTTTT.

This clone has just a few counts. This chain links TRBV12-3 or TRBV12-4 with TRBJ2-1; D is unresolved. The V gene lost 6 bases and the J gene lost 7 bases, with 13 bases spanning the gap. The CDR3 is 13 residues long. CDR3 amino acids: CASSQSPVNEQFF. The DNA for the CDR3 is TGTGCCAGCAGCCAAAGTCCGGTTAATGAGCAGTTCTTC.

The chain is built from TRBV9 and TRBJ1-1, with D uncertain. Trimming stripped 3 bases from V and 4 bases from J, with 16 bases between. Per the germline V gene, CDR1 is SGDLS and CDR2 is YYNGEE. The CDR3 is made up of 15 amino acids. The CDR3 protein is CASSEDPFRGTEAFF. The DNA of the CDR3 is TGTGCCAGCAGCGAGGACCCTTTCCGGGGCACTGAAGCTTTCTTT. The whole variable domain, filled in from reference TRBV9 and TRBJ1-1, reads DSGVTQTPKHLITATGQRVTLRCSPRSGDLSVYWYQQSLDQGLQFLIQYYNGEERAKGNILERFSAQQFPDLHSELNLSSLELGDSALYFCASSEDPFRGTEAFFGQGTRLTVV.

This clone appeared a single time. The chain couples TRBV2 to TRBJ1-4; D call uncertain. This CDR3 has 14 residues. Germline CDR1 is SNHLY and CDR2 is FYNNEI. V was pared by 6 bases and J by 0 bases, with 8 bases between. The CDR3 loop is CASRRETTNEKLFF. The CDR3 region has the DNA TGTGCCAGCAGAAGGGAGACAACTAATGAAAAACTGTTTTTT.

J is TRBJ2-7 and V is TRBV19, with D possibly being TRBD1 (7 bases). Per germline, CDR1 LNHDA and CDR2 SQIVND (reference sequence). V lost 5 bases and J lost 2, with 16 bases in between. The CDR3 is 15 amino acids. Here the CDR3 reads CASSPRTGGAYEQYF. The CDR3 DNA reads as TGTGCCAGTAGTCCGAGGACAGGCGGGGCCTACGAGCAGTACTTC. Complete variable domain (other parts from reference TRBV19 and TRBJ2-7): DGGITQSPKYLFRKEGQNVTLSCEQNLNHDAMYWYRQDPGQGLRLIYYSQIVNDFQKGDIAEGYSVSREKKESFPLTVTSAQKNPTAFYLCASSPRTGGAYEQYFGPGTRLTVT.

J is TRBJ2-1 and V is TRBV18, with TRBD1 matching over 9 bases. The CDR3 loop spans 16 amino acids. Germline trimming cut 6 bases from V and 7 bases from J; bases unmatched to any gene: 13. Looked up from germline, CDR1 is KGHSH and CDR2 is LQKENI. DNA for the CDR3: TGTGCCAGCTCCCAACAACAGGGGGCGAGGAAAAATGAGCAGTTCTTC. The encoded protein is CASSQQQGARKNEQFF.

The V and J genes are TRBV5-1 and TRBJ2-7, with D tentatively TRBD2 (6 bases). This CDR3 is built from 13 residues. Germline V gene sequence: CDR1 SGHRS, CDR2 YFSETQ. Between the trimmed V and J ends, which lost 6 bases and 6 bases, there was a span of 16 bases. In nucleotides, the CDR3 is TGCGCCAGCATCAGGTCCCCCGGGGGCGAGCAGTACTTC. As protein: CASIRSPGGEQYF.

V usage is TRBV11-3 and J usage is TRBJ1-6, with D possibly being TRBD1 (5 bases). CDR1 and CDR2 (germline): SGHNT, YENEEA. The CDR3 runs 17 residues. The ends were cut back, 4 bases at V and 7 bases at J, with 20 bases in the middle. CDR3 in DNA: TGTGCCAGCAGCTGTTGGAGGGCCAGGGACCCGAATTCACCCCTCCACTTT. This encodes CASSCWRARDPNSPLHF. The full variable domain, its missing parts supplied by reference TRBV11-3 and TRBJ1-6, is EAGVVQSPRYKIIEKKQPVAFWCNPISGHNTLYWYLQNLGQGPELLIRYENEEAVDDSQLPKDRFSAERLKGVDSTLKIQPAELGDSAVYLCASSCWRARDPNSPLHFGNGTRLTVT.

V and J are TRBV9 and TRBJ1-6; perhaps TRBD1 as D (5 bases). The CDR3 runs 14 residues. CDR1 is SGDLS and CDR2 is YYNGEE in the germline V gene. The V and J ends lost 3 bases and 10 bases respectively, with 14 bases between them. CDR3 bases: TGTGCCAGCAGCGGGAGCCCGGGGGGATCACCCCTCCACTTT. Translating it yields CASSGSPGGSPLHF.

This clone was seen a single time. The V call is TRBV9, the J call TRBJ2-2; 8 nucleotides agree with TRBD1. With V trimmed by 2 bases and J by 0 bases, 0 bases remained unmatched. Germline loops: CDR1 SGDLS, CDR2 YYNGEE. The CDR3 covers 15 residues. CDR3 protein: CASSVRGPNTGELFF. CDR3 nucleotides: TGTGCCAGCAGCGTCAGGGGGCCGAACACCGGGGAGCTGTTTTTT.

The chain has TRBV7-9 and TRBJ1-3; 9 positions match TRBD1. The V gene end was trimmed by 3 bases and the J gene end by 2 bases; junction bases not matched to a gene: 8. The CDR3 spans 17 residues. Germline assignment: CDR1 SEHNR and CDR2 FQNEAQ (reference sequence). The CDR3: CASSFLSDRGPGNTIYF. The DNA for the CDR3 is TGTGCCAGCAGCTTCCTCTCGGACAGGGGACCTGGAAACACCATATATTTT. Variable domain in full (rest from reference TRBV7-9 and TRBJ1-3): DTGVSQNPRHKITKRGQNVTFRCDPISEHNRLYWYRQTLGQGPEFLTYFQNEAQLEKSRLLSDRFSAERPKGSFSTLEIQRTEQGDSAMYLCASSFLSDRGPGNTIYFGEGSWLTVV.